This entry features one T cell receptor (beta chain) sequence. Its cognate antigen has yet to be identified. No much larger clone exists at a distance of one base, and base qualities are not known. The trial excluded patients who had a history of autoimmune disease or were on systemic immunosuppression. Peripheral blood for TCR sequencing was collected from all dose cohorts at baseline, on cycle 4 day 1, and on cycle 7 day 1. The samples were taken from a phase I, first-in-human, multicenter, open-label dose-escalation trial of ivuxolimab. Adults with locally advanced or metastatic melanoma, renal cell, hepatocellular, or head and neck squamous cell carcinoma were enrolled in the trial. Before TCR sequencing, CD4+ T cells and CD8+ T cells from peripheral blood were sorted into separate populations. Looking up the germline V gene yields CDR1 SGHVS and CDR2 FQNEAQ. The CDR3 goes from the cysteine to the phenylalanine over 15 residues. Only the CDR3 DNA stays, 45 bases, in frame from base 1. Relative to germline, V is 0 bases shorter and J is 2 bases shorter, with 9 bases between their ends.

This record belongs to a study of OX40 agonist ivuxolimab in advanced cancers. At the level of the whole study: The costimulatory receptor OX40 (CD134) was targeted by ivuxolimab, a fully human IgG2 agonistic monoclonal antibody. Intravenous ivuxolimab was administered to patients every 2 weeks at six dose levels: 0.01, 0.1, 0.3, 1.5, 3 and 10 mg/kg. Of the approximately 53 patients in dose escalation, 19 had hepatocellular carcinoma, approximately 15 had melanoma, 9 had renal cell carcinoma and 9 had head and neck cancer. In the dose-escalation cohort, more than 75% of patients were male, and the mean age was around 60 years, with a range of roughly 20 to 79. Prior anti-PD-1, anti-PD-L1 or anti-CTLA-4 therapy was permitted, and approximately 41% of dose-escalation patients had received checkpoint inhibitors. Partial responses occurred in three dose-escalation patients: two with cutaneous melanoma and one with hepatocellular carcinoma. Peripheral TCRbeta sequencing aimed to test whether ivuxolimab altered TCR sequence diversity and caused clonal T-cell expansion. The paper covers the monotherapy dose-escalation part of the phase I ivuxolimab trial, which included N ≈ 50 patients. On the study overall, not on this receptor specifically: After ivuxolimab, more expanded clones were found on average in CD8+ T cells than in CD4+ T cells. At doses from 0.1 to 3.0 mg/kg, clonal expansion was seen in both CD4+ and CD8+ blood T cells between baseline and week 6. Low levels of normalized T-cell clonal expansion were also seen in some nonresponding patients. In the 0.1-3.0 mg/kg groups, partial responders had among the lowest normalized peripheral clonal expansion, particularly in CD8+ T cells. Antigen specificity was not determined for the clonally expanded peripheral T cells.

For sequencing of the TCRbeta CDR3 region, genomic DNA was extracted from the sorted cells. The immunoSEQ Assay was used for sequencing of TCRbeta CDR3 regions. TCRdb retrieved this table from immuneACCESS and kept in-frame rearrangements only. Not all clones are present; in checked studies, unresolved V genes account for under half, and no reason is known for the remainder. Within this sample are tens of thousands of clones, with about 84% of them counted one time only. The ten largest make up under 30% of the sample. Source: CD4+ or CD8+ T cells sorted from blood, taken in a trial of the OX40 agonist ivuxolimab. Recombination joined TRBV7-8 with TRBJ2-3; there is no confident call for the D gene. The source is an adult with an advanced solid tumor such as melanoma, head and neck, liver or kidney cancer. The bases read TGTGCCAGCAGCTTAGCTCTGCGGAACACAGATACGCAGTATTTT. Protein translation: CASSLALRNTDTQYF.